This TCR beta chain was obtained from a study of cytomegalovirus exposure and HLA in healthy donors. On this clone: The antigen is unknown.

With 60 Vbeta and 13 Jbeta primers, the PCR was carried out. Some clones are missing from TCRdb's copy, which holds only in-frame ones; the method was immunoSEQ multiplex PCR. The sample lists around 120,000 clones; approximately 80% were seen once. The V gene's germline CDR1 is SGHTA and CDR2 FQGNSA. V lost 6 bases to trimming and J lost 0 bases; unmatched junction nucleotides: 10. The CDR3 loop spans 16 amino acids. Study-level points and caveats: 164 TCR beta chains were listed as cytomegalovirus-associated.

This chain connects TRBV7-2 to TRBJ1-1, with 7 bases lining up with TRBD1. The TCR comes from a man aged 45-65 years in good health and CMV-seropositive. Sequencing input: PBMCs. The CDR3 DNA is TGTGCCAGCAGTCGCGAGGGACAGCTCATGAACACTGAAGCTTTCTTT. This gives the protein CASSREGQLMNTEAFF.